Below, 5 T cell receptor beta chains from the same sample are listed, as sequenced in a study of blood T cell repertoires in COVID-19. Profiled with immunoSEQ multiplex PCR; TCRdb holds only in-frame clones, not every one. The repertoire consists of 200,000 to 250,000 clones, with about 89% occurring once and the leading ten covering more than 5.5%. The sample was peripheral blood. All receptors come from a man in his 60s who had recovered from COVID-19.

On this clone: The sample contains more than one DNA sequence encoding this CDR3. The chain recombines TRBV20-1 with TRBJ2-7; D is unresolved. Germline assignment: CDR1 DFQATT and CDR2 SNEGSKA (reference sequence). Trimming left V 3 bases short and J 3 bases short, with 6 bases between. CDR3 length: 11 amino acids. The CDR3 is CSASPGYEQYF. CDR3 nucleotides: TGCAGTGCTAGCCCCGGCTACGAGCAGTACTTC.

V usage is TRBV7-3 and J usage is TRBJ2-7; tentative D call: TRBD1 (6 bases). This CDR3 region has 15 residues. Germline-derived CDR1 and CDR2 are SGHTA and FQGTGA. With 2 bases removed from V and 7 bases from J, the gap between germline ends came to 18 bases. The CDR3: CASSLDGTNLREQYF. CDR3 nucleotide sequence: TGTGCCAGCAGCTTAGACGGGACAAACTTGAGGGAGCAGTACTTC. The variable domain in full, with the rest retrieved from reference TRBV7-3 and TRBJ2-7, is GAGVSQTPSNKVTEKGKYVELRCDPISGHTALYWYRQSLGQGPEFLIYFQGTGAADDSGLPNDRFFAVRPEGSVSTLKIQRTERGDSAVYLCASSLDGTNLREQYFGPGTRLTVT.

The chain has TRBV12-3 or TRBV12-4 and TRBJ1-1; D not certain. CDR3 length equals 12 residues. The V and J ends lost 6 bases and 0 bases respectively, with 5 bases between them. For the CDR3, the DNA is TGTGCCAGCAGGGCAGTGAACACTGAAGCTTTCTTT. Translation: CASRAVNTEAFF.

The chain links TRBV7-2 to TRBJ2-7; 10 nucleotides agree with TRBD1. Unmatched junction bases numbered 6, after V lost 3 bases and J lost 1 base. The CDR3 has 16 amino acids. Germline CDR1 and CDR2: SGHTA and FQGNSA. CDR3 residues: CASSFSGQGGSYEQYF. DNA of the CDR3: TGTGCCAGCAGCTTCTCAGGACAGGGGGGTTCCTACGAGCAGTACTTC.

In its sample, this clone was seen once. V is TRBV19 and J is TRBJ1-6; 9 bases map to TRBD1. Trimming cost V 3 bases and J 1 base; bases outside gene matches: 7. The CDR3 runs 18 residues. Germline assignment: CDR1 LNHDA and CDR2 SQIVND (reference sequence). CDR3 region: CASSIKNRGPSYNSPLHF. The CDR3 bases are TGTGCCAGTAGTATTAAGAACAGGGGGCCGTCCTATAATTCACCCCTCCACTTT.